Reported below is one T cell receptor (beta chain). The CDR3 has 16 residues. Looked up from germline, CDR1 is SGHRS and CDR2 is YFSETQ. After removal of 4 bases from V and 2 bases from J, the junction contained 10 bases not matched to a gene. The sample comes from a study of CD8 T cells in Susac syndrome. Reverse transcription of roughly 0.5 to 1 ug RNA was performed with random hexamers. Amplification of TCR beta CDR3 by immunoSEQ multiplex PCR spanned 54 Vbeta and 13 Jbeta. TCRdb re-called the immunoSEQ multiplex PCR reads with MiXCR, one entry per CDR3 protein. This table holds about 66,000 distinct CDR3 sequences, roughly 94% found once.

The chain has TRBV5-1 and TRBJ2-3, with 7 bases that match TRBD1. This TCR came from a human donor with multiple sclerosis. The sequencing sample was made of CD8+ T cells from PBMCs. The CDR3 DNA reads TGCGCCAGCAGCCAGGACAGGCACCCAGACACAGATACGCAGTATTTT. Protein product: CASSQDRHPDTDTQYF.